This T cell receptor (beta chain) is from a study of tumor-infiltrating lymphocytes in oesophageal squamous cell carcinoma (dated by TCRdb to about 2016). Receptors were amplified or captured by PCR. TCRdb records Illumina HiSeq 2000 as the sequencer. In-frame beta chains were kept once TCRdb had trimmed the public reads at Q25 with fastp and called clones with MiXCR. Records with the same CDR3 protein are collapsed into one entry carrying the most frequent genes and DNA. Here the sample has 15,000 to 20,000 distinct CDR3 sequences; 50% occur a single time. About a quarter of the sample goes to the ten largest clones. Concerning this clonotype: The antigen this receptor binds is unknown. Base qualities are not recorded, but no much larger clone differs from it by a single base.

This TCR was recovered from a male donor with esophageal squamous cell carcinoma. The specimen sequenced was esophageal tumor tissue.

The nucleotide sequence is TGTGCCAGCAGCTTCGTGTTTTCGGATACGCAGTATTTT. This translates into CASSFVFSDTQYF. The V and J genes are TRBV11-2 and TRBJ1-1, with no reliable assignment of the D segment. The DNA end is a closer match to TRBJ2-3, so the J assignment may be wrong. CDR3 length: 13 amino acids, cysteine to phenylalanine. Solely the CDR3 DNA is kept, with 39 bases framed from the first base. The germline V gene encodes CDR1 SGHAT and CDR2 FQNNGV.